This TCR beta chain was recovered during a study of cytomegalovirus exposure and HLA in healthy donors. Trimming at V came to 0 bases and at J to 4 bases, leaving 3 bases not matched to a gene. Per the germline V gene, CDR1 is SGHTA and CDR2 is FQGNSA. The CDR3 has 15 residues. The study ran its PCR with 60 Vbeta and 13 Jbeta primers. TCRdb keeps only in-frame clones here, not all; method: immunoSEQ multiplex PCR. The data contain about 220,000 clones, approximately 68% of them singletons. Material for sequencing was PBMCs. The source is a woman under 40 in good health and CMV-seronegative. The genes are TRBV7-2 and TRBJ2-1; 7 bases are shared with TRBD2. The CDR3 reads CASSLASSGYNEQFF. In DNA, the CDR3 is TGTGCCAGCAGCTTAGCTTCTAGCGGTTACAATGAGCAGTTCTTC.